This entry lists 13 T cell receptor beta chains sequenced from one sample in a study of CD8+ T cells in alopecia areata. It was cDNA, reverse transcribed from extracted RNA, that served as the sequencing template. Only in-frame clones appear in the TCRdb table, and some are missing; sequencing was by immunoSEQ multiplex PCR. This sample carries some 110,000 clones and no singletons, and about 18% goes to the top ten. The sample comprised lesional skin. All receptors derive from a C3H/HeJ mouse with alopecia areata. The strain's MHC type: H2-k.

This clone was seen a few times. Genes here carry mouse names. The CDR3 end falls 4 residues outside the read, so it is completed with the germline J gene. The V call is TRBV19, the J call TRBJ2-3; 9 nucleotides match TRBD2. Germline-derived CDR1 and CDR2 are FNHDT and SITEND (reference sequence). V dropped 4 bases and J dropped 3; count of bases not matched to a gene: 3. This CDR3 is built from 14 residues. The CDR3 protein is CASSYWGEAETLYF. The CDR3 DNA, read in part, is TGTGCCAGCAGTTACTGGGGGGAGGCAGAA.

This clone was counted between two and nine times. Genes and germline are mouse. The observed sequence ends 4 residues before the CDR3 terminus, with the missing tail filled in from the germline J gene. This chain joins TRBV13-1 and TRBJ2-1; 10 positions match TRBD2. The CDR3 spans 15 residues. Germline loops: CDR1 NSHNY, CDR2 SYGAGN. The V and J ends lost 4 bases and 2 bases, in that order; junction bases with no gene match: 3. CDR3 loop: CASSRWGGDYAEQFF. CDR3 DNA, as far as it was read: TGTGCCAGCAGTCGCTGGGGGGGCGACTATGCT.

As for this clone: The germline and genes are mouse ones. The read terminates 4 residues before the CDR3 end, so the remaining end is supplied by the germline J gene. The chain employs TRBV19 and TRBJ2-1; D may be TRBD1 (5 bases). CDR3 length equals 14 residues. Trimming shortened V by 5 bases and J by 1 base, and 10 bases separated the two germline ends. The germline V gene has CDR1 FNHDT and CDR2 SITEND (reference sequence). The covered CDR3 bases are TGTGCCAGCAGCCTCGGACAAAACTATGCT. Translated: CASSLGQNYA. The whole CDR3 protein is CASSLGQNYAEQFF.

This clone turned up a few times. Here the gene names and germline are mouse. The CDR3 end lies 4 residues beyond the end of the read and is filled in from the germline J gene. The J gene is TRBJ2-1, the V gene TRBV13-1, with 10 bases matching TRBD2. The CDR3 spans 16 residues. Germline CDR1 and CDR2: NSHNY and SYGAGN. J was trimmed by 5 bases and V by 4 bases; bases with no gene match: 9. The CDR3 sequence is CASSPALGGRDAEQFF. The sequenced CDR3 bases are TGTGCCAGCAGTCCAGCTCTGGGGGGGCGCGATGCT.

On this clone: Genes here carry mouse names. The read comes to an end 4 residues before the CDR3 does, leaving the germline J gene to fill in the end. V and J are TRBV19 and TRBJ2-1; 7 bases match TRBD1. The length of the CDR3 is 15 residues. After removal of 0 bases from V and 2 bases from J, the junction contained 2 bases not matched to a gene. Germline-derived CDR1 and CDR2 are FNHDT and SITEND (reference sequence). The part of the CDR3 DNA that was read is TGTGCCAGCAGTATAGCCGGGACAGACTATGCT. This gives the protein CASSIAGTDYA. The CDR3 in full is CASSIAGTDYAEQFF. The complete variable domain, with remaining parts taken from reference TRBV19 and TRBJ2-1, reads GGIITQTPKFLIGQEGQKLTLKCQQNFNHDTMYWYRQDSGKGLRLIYYSITENDLQKGDLSEGYDASREKKSSFSLTVTSAQKNEMAVFLCASSIAGTDYAEQFFGPGTRLTVL.

About this clone: Any gene name here is a mouse gene name. The sequence runs out 4 residues before the end of the CDR3; the remainder is reconstructed from the germline J gene. The V and J genes are TRBV14 and TRBJ1-1; D unresolved. The germline V gene encodes CDR1 SGHDT and CDR2 FRDEAV. With 4 bases removed from V and 0 bases from J, the gap between germline ends came to 4 bases. This CDR3 comprises 12 residues. Partial CDR3 DNA: TGTGCCAGCAGTCCAACAAACACA. This gives the protein CASSPTNT. The whole CDR3 region reads CASSPTNTEVFF. The complete variable domain, with remaining parts taken from reference TRBV14 and TRBJ1-1, reads EAGVTQSPRYAVLQEGQAVSFWCDPISGHDTLYWYQQPRDQGPQLLVYFRDEAVIDNSQLPSDRFSAVRPKGTNSTLKIQSAKQGDTATYLCASSPTNTEVFFGKGTRLTVV.

A few counts support this clone. These gene names are mouse names. The read ends 4 residues shy of where the CDR3 ends; the end is completed using the germline J gene. The chain combines TRBV19 with TRBJ2-5; D may be TRBD2 (6 bases). Looked up from germline, CDR1 is FNHDT and CDR2 is SITEND (reference sequence). The CDR3 has 13 amino acids. CDR3 DNA (partial): TGTGCCAGCACTCCCGGGACTCGGGAC. Its protein product is CASTPGTRD. The whole CDR3 region reads CASTPGTRDTQYF.

This clone was observed a few times. The genes and germline here are from mouse. The read terminates 4 residues before the CDR3 end, so the remaining end is supplied by the germline J gene. The chain employs TRBV16 and TRBJ2-7; D gene ambiguous. The CDR3 has 11 amino acids. CDR1 and CDR2 from the germline V gene are SGHSA and FRNQAP. The CDR3 protein is CASSTTDEQYF. The CDR3 DNA, read in part, is TGTGCAAGCAGCACAACTGAT.

Comment on this clone: Here the gene names and germline are mouse. The CDR3 end falls 4 residues outside the read, so it is completed with the germline J gene. The chain uses TRBV13-1 and TRBJ1-4, with 7 bases lining up with TRBD1. The CDR3 covers 13 residues. The J segment lost 6 bases and the V segment lost 3 bases, leaving 2 bases of the junction unmatched. Germline CDR1 NSHNY, CDR2 SYGAGN. CDR3 DNA (partial): TGTGCCAGCAGTGTTGGACAGGACGAA. Translating it yields CASSVGQDE. The whole CDR3 protein is CASSVGQDERLFF.

Comments on this clone: A mismatch at residue 13 separates the TCRdb protein from the translated DNA, so the protein presented here was translated from the DNA. Genes here carry mouse names. The read finishes 3 residues shy of the CDR3 end, and the germline J gene is used to complete it. The chain uses TRBV19 and TRBJ1-6, with 8 bases aligning to TRBD1. TRBJ1-6 is flagged as an ORF with uncertain function. Germline lookup yields CDR1 FNHDT and CDR2 SITEND (reference sequence). V lost 4 bases and J lost 4; bases outside the gene matches: 7. The CDR3 is made up of 16 amino acids. The CDR3: CASSLAGGDYNSPLYF. CDR3 bases read: TGTGCCAGCAGTCTGGCAGGGGGCGATTATAATTCGCCC.

In its sample, this clone was seen a few times. Mouse names are used for the genes. The CDR3 extends 4 residues past the end of the read, so its final part is completed from the germline J gene. The chain uses TRBV1 and TRBJ2-1; 8 positions match TRBD1. V was pared by 4 bases and J by 4 bases, with 6 bases of the junction left unmatched. The CDR3 runs to 15 residues. The V gene's germline CDR1 is NSQYPW and CDR2 LRSPGD (reference sequence). The DNA read from the CDR3 is TGCACCTGCAGTGTTGGGACAGGAGAATATGCT. Translation: CTCSVGTGEYA. The full-length CDR3 reads as CTCSVGTGEYAEQFF.

This clone has more than one count but fewer than ten. Mouse gene names and germline throughout. Coverage ceases 4 residues before the CDR3 finishes, and the germline J gene fills in the end. This chain uses TRBV17 with TRBJ2-5, with 9 bases lining up with TRBD1. This CDR3 spans 15 amino acids. Germline values: CDR1 MNHDT, CDR2 YYDKIL. CDR3 DNA, as far as it was read: TGTGCTAGCAGTAGAGCGGGACAGGGAGAAGAC. Amino acid sequence: CASSRAGQGED. The full CDR3 protein reads CASSRAGQGEDTQYF.

This clone was observed a few times. Each gene name is a mouse one. The CDR3 end is not reached by the read, which stops 4 residues before it; the germline J gene fills it in. The chain has TRBV19 and TRBJ1-2; tentative D call: TRBD1 (5 bases). From germline, CDR1 is FNHDT and CDR2 SITEND (reference sequence). This CDR3 has 13 amino acids. The part of the CDR3 DNA that was read is TGTGCCAGCAGTCCGGGACGGGGGGAC. As protein: CASSPGRGD. The full CDR3 sequence reads CASSPGRGDDYTF.